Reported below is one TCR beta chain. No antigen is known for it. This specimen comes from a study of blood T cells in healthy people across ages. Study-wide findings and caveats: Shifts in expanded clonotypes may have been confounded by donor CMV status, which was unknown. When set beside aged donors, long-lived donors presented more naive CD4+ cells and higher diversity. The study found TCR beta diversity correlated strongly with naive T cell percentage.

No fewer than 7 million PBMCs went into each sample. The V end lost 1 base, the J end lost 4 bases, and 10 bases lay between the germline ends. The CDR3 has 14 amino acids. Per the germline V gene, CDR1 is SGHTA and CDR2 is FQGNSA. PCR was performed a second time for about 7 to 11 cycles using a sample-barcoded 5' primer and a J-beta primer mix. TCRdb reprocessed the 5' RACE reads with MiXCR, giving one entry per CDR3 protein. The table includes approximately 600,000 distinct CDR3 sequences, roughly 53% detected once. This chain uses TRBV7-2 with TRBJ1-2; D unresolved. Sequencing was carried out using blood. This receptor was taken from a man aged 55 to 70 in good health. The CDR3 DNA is TGTGCCAGCAGCTTAGGTGTGGGGATCTATGGCTACACCTTC. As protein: CASSLGVGIYGYTF. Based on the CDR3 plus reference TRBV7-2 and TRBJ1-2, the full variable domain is GAGVSQSPSNKVTEKGKDVELRCDPISGHTALYWYRQSLGQGLEFLIYFQGNSAPDKSGLPSDRFSAERTGGSVSTLTIQRTQQEDSAVYLCASSLGVGIYGYTFGSGTRLTVV.